Shown below are 21 T cell receptor beta chains from a single sample sequenced in a study of long-term antiretroviral therapy in people with HIV. A v3.0 immunoSEQ assay was performed at survey level. The assay was immunoSEQ multiplex PCR, and TCRdb's table has in-frame clones only and misses some. Of 20,000 to 25,000 clones detected, approximately 86% appear once; the ten largest clones hold about 4%. Sample: unsorted PBMCs, taken about 4 years after starting antiretroviral therapy. The source is a man younger than 35 with HIV.

This sequence joins TRBV19 and TRBJ1-4; D is ambiguous. Looked up from germline, CDR1 is LNHDA and CDR2 is SQIVND (reference sequence). Trimming took 2 bases from V and 1 from J, leaving 8 bases between them. This CDR3 has 15 amino acids. The CDR3 region has the DNA TGTGCCAGTAGTATAAAGGAGGGAACTAATGAAAAACTGTTTTTT. This codes for CASSIKEGTNEKLFF.

The gene calls are TRBV2 and TRBJ2-5; D is ambiguous. The CDR3 loop spans 13 amino acids. CDR1 is SNHLY and CDR2 is FYNNEI in the germline V gene. V was trimmed by 6 bases and J by 0 bases, leaving 8 bases between them. As DNA, the CDR3 is TGTGCCAGCAGAGAGCCATACCAAGAGACCCAGTACTTC. Translation gives CASREPYQETQYF.

This chain connects TRBV5-1 to TRBJ2-7; 7 bases line up with TRBD2. Per germline, CDR1 SGHRS and CDR2 YFSETQ. This CDR3 spans 15 amino acids. V trimming: 0 bases; J trimming: 2 bases; junction bases outside the gene matches: 5. The CDR3 DNA follows: TGCGCCAGCAGCTTGGAGGGCGGGGGACCCTACGAGCAGTACTTC. This translates into CASSLEGGGPYEQYF.

The V call is TRBV29-1, the J call TRBJ2-7; TRBD1 matches at 10 bases. The trim removed 0 bases at V and 0 bases at J, leaving 5 bases unmatched. The CDR3 extends over 16 amino acids. Germline CDR1 and CDR2: SQVTM and ANQGSEA. CDR3 DNA sequence: TGCAGCGTTGAAGAAGGGACAGGGGCCTCCTCCTACGAGCAGTACTTC. This translates into CSVEEGTGASSYEQYF.

A single count supports this clone. The chain recombines TRBV5-1 with TRBJ2-5; D call uncertain. Trimming removed 6 bases from V and 1 base from J, with 10 bases in between. The germline gives CDR1 SGHRS, CDR2 YFSETQ. CDR3 length: 13 residues. The CDR3 DNA sequence: TGCGCCAGCACCCTCGACACCCAAGAGACCCAGTACTTC. It translates to CASTLDTQETQYF.

The genes are TRBV10-3 and TRBJ2-5; 9 nucleotides match TRBD1. Per the germline V gene, CDR1 is ENHRY and CDR2 is SYGVKD. The ends lost 11 bases at V and 1 base at J; junction bases unmatched: 11. The CDR3 covers 15 residues. The DNA of the CDR3 is TGTGCCGCCCAGGCGGCGACAGGGGGCCAAGAGACCCAGTACTTC. Translating gives CAAQAATGGQETQYF.

The V and J genes are TRBV25-1 and TRBJ1-3; TRBD1 might be the D (5 bases). The CDR3 has 16 residues. Germline V lookup: CDR1 MGHDK, CDR2 SYGVNS. V was cut by 4 bases and J by 0 bases, with 13 bases left in between. CDR3 nucleotide sequence: TGTGCCAGCAGTGGGGGCGACAGTCTCTCTGGAAACACCATATATTTT. It codes for CASSGGDSLSGNTIYF.

J is TRBJ1-2 and V is TRBV28; 7 bases align to TRBD1. The V and J ends lost 2 bases and 8 bases, in that order; junction bases with no gene match: 8. Germline CDR1 MDHEN, CDR2 SYDVKM. The CDR3 covers 14 residues. This chain's CDR3 is CASSLTITGAGYTF. In nucleotides, the CDR3 is TGTGCCAGCAGTTTAACCATCACAGGGGCCGGCTACACCTTC.

The chain recombines TRBV5-5 with TRBJ2-7; D gene unclear. Trimming shortened V by 2 bases and J by 0 bases, and 12 bases separated the two germline ends. Germline values: CDR1 SGHKS, CDR2 YYEKEE (reference sequence). The CDR3 totals 15 residues. CDR3 coding DNA: TGTGCCAGCAGCTTTCGGCCAGCCAGCTCCTACGAGCAGTACGTC. This codes for CASSFRPASSYEQYV.

In its sample, this clone was seen a few times. CDR3 region: CATYRDRGLEAFF. Here the CDR3 DNA reads TGTGCCACCTACAGGGACAGGGGGCTTGAAGCTTTCTTT. V gene TRBV2 combines with J gene TRBJ1-1; 12 bases match TRBD1. Losses at the gene ends were 10 bases for V and 7 bases for J; bases not matched to a gene: 7. Germline V gene lookup returns CDR1 SNHLY and CDR2 FYNNEI. The CDR3 consists of 13 residues.

The J gene is TRBJ2-5, the V gene TRBV9; D ambiguous. V was pared by 2 bases and J by 5 bases, with 10 bases between. Germline lookup yields CDR1 SGDLS and CDR2 YYNGEE. The CDR3 totals 13 residues. The CDR3 DNA sequence: TGTGCCAGCAGCGTCCACCAGTATGAGACCCAGTACTTC. Its protein product is CASSVHQYETQYF.

This clone came up once. The sample contains more than one DNA sequence encoding this CDR3. The chain has TRBV4-1 and TRBJ2-2, with a tentative D call TRBD2 (6 bases). The germline gives CDR1 MGHRA, CDR2 YSYEKL. V gave up 4 bases and J gave up 4 bases, with 13 bases separating them. This CDR3 is built from 15 residues. Here the CDR3 reads CASSPLGGGTGELFF. The CDR3, as DNA: TGCGCCAGCAGCCCCCTGGGGGGTGGCACCGGGGAGCTGTTTTTT.

The J gene is TRBJ2-5, the V gene TRBV5-4, with D tentatively TRBD1 (6 bases). CDR1 is SGHNT and CDR2 is YYREEE in the germline V gene (reference sequence). Trimming took off 0 bases at V and 2 bases at J, with 11 bases between the two ends. The CDR3 is 15 residues long. CDR3 region: CASSLGTGPQETQYF. The CDR3, as DNA: TGTGCCAGCAGCTTGGGTACAGGGCCTCAAGAGACCCAGTACTTC.

The J gene is TRBJ2-2, the V gene TRBV7-9, with D hard to call. V lost 8 bases and J 7 bases, leaving 8 bases between the germline ends. CDR1 SEHNR and CDR2 FQNEAQ come from the germline V gene (reference sequence). The CDR3 extends over 11 amino acids. The CDR3 reads CASGQIGELFF. CDR3 nucleotides: TGTGCCAGCGGTCAGATCGGGGAGCTGTTTTTT.

The chain uses TRBV4-1 and TRBJ1-2, with 8 positions matching TRBD1. Germline CDR1 MGHRA, CDR2 YSYEKL. V shed 0 bases and J 4 bases; nucleotides not matched to a gene: 10. The CDR3 spans 17 residues. CDR3 DNA: TGCGCCAGCAGCCAAGAGAGGGAAGGGACAGGCGTCTATGGCTACACCTTC. Its translation: CASSQEREGTGVYGYTF.

There are a few counts of this clone. The chain employs TRBV6-6 and TRBJ1-2; TRBD1 is a possible D gene (5 bases). The CDR3 has 14 amino acids. Between the trimmed V and J ends, which lost 4 bases and 3 bases, there was a span of 12 bases. CDR1 MNHNY and CDR2 SVGAGI come from the germline V gene (reference sequence). In DNA form, the CDR3 reads TGTGCCAGCAGTTTCCAGGGAGCAGACTATGGCTACACCTTC. Its protein product is CASSFQGADYGYTF.

This chain uses TRBV13 with TRBJ2-3; no firm D call. The CDR3 spans 14 residues. Germline V lookup: CDR1 PRHDT, CDR2 FYEKMQ (reference sequence). Trimming cost V 0 bases and J 1 base, with 5 bases left between them. CDR3: CASSLGARTDTQYF. CDR3 bases: TGTGCCAGCAGCTTAGGGGCCCGCACAGATACGCAGTATTTT.

The chain joins TRBV7-9 to TRBJ1-3, with no clear D. This CDR3 has 14 amino acids. Trimming shortened V by 1 base and J by 0 bases, and 4 bases separated the two germline ends. Germline V gene lookup returns CDR1 SEHNR and CDR2 FQNEAQ (reference sequence). CDR3 in DNA: TGTGCCAGCAGCTTAGTTAGCTCTGGAAACACCATATATTTT. Translating it yields CASSLVSSGNTIYF.

The chain employs TRBV27 and TRBJ2-2; D ambiguous. Germline V gives CDR1 MNHEY, CDR2 SMNVEV (reference sequence). This CDR3 spans 14 amino acids. V was cut by 2 bases and J by 2 bases, with 6 bases left in between. This CDR3 is CASSLRVNTGELFF. The CDR3 DNA reads as TGTGCCAGCAGTTTACGGGTAAACACCGGGGAGCTGTTTTTT.

The chain has TRBV5-1 and TRBJ2-2, with D perhaps TRBD1 (5 bases). V was cut by 3 bases and J by 8 bases, with 17 bases left in between. The CDR3 covers 15 residues. Per the germline V gene, CDR1 is SGHRS and CDR2 is YFSETQ. CDR3 in amino acids: CASSYDVQGRGELFF. The CDR3 nucleotides read TGCGCCAGCAGCTACGACGTCCAGGGTAGGGGGGAGCTGTTTTTT.

V usage is TRBV28 and J usage is TRBJ2-3; D could derive from TRBD1 or TRBD2 (5 bases each). The CDR3 covers 13 residues. The V gene's germline CDR1 is MDHEN and CDR2 SYDVKM. Trimming cost V 2 bases and J 6 bases, with 9 bases left between them. The DNA of the CDR3 is TGTGCCAGCAGTTTAGCAGGGACGGATACGCAGTATTTT. Its translation is CASSLAGTDTQYF.